This TCR beta chain is from a study of T cell responses to AZD1222 COVID-19 vaccine. General observations from the study: Repertoire samples came only from after the peak T cell response. Donors skewed white British and female; clonal diversity was possibly underestimated. Unmutated variant regions are reportedly targeted by nearly half of spike-specific TCRs. Baseline serostatus was positive in only six AZD1222 recipients.

Assay used: immunoSEQ multiplex PCR; TCRdb lists only in-frame clones, some missing. The sample records some 74,000 clones, 87% being singletons. From germline, CDR1 is LGHNA and CDR2 YSLEER. The CDR3 contains 15 residues. V gave up 5 bases and J gave up 3 bases; unmatched junction bases: 7. Regarding this clone: Its antigen is not identified.

The input for sequencing was peripheral blood, taken 28 days after the second AZD1222 dose. The rearrangement uses TRBV4-3 and TRBJ1-5; TRBD1 matches at 7 bases. This clonotype originated in an adult who received the AZD1222 COVID-19 vaccine. The CDR3 loop is CASSFDRALNQPQHF. The CDR3 DNA follows: TGCGCCAGCAGCTTCGACAGGGCCCTCAATCAGCCCCAGCATTTT.